A selection of T cell receptor beta chains follows, all from one sample in a study of T cells in Graves' hyperthyroidism and ophthalmopathy. TCRdb re-analysed the multiplex PCR reads in MiXCR, keeping a single row per CDR3 protein. The sample holds 600,000 to 800,000 distinct CDR3 sequences, roughly a third seen once. Sequencing was done on a sample of blood. These receptors were collected from a woman aged 40 to 55 with Graves' hyperthyroidism. CDR3s include the opening cysteine and the closing phenylalanine or tryptophan. D genes are given only for firm matches. The size field is filled for only some rows; it gives once, few, many or a size class.

TRBD1,TRBJ2-5,.,TRBV7-2,TGTGCCAGCAGCGCAGGGGGCCTTGCGGTGACCCAGTACTTC,CASSAGGLAVTQYF
.,TRBJ1-6,.,TRBV7-2,TGTGCCAGCAGTTTTCGGGGGGTCGGCTCCTATAATTCACCCCTCCACTTT,CASSFRGVGSYNSPLHF
.,TRBJ1-1,.,TRBV6-5,TGTGCCAGCAGTTTCGAGGCCGTCACTGAAGCTTTCTTT,CASSFEAVTEAFF
TRBD2,TRBJ2-1,.,TRBV10-3,TGTGCCATCACCCCAGGGGGACTAGCAGGGGACGAGCAGTTCTTC,CAITPGGLAGDEQFF
.,TRBJ2-7,few,TRBV28,TGTGCCAGCAGCGATATTTTGTACGAGCAGTACTTC,CASSDILYEQYF
.,TRBJ2-7,many,TRBV19,TGTGCCAGTAGTGGGACTCCTGGCTACGAGCAGTACTTC,CASSGTPGYEQYF
.,TRBJ2-5,.,TRBV20-1,TGCAGTGCTATCCAGGCCCAGTACTTC,CSAIQAQYF
.,TRBJ2-5,many,TRBV12-3/TRBV12-4,TGTGCCAGCAGTCGGGACTCCGGGGAGACCCAGTACTTC,CASSRDSGETQYF
.,TRBJ1-2,many,TRBV20-1,TGCAGTTCCCTTAGGAGCAACTATGGCTACACCTTC,CSSLRSNYGYTF
TRBD2,TRBJ2-5,.,TRBV20-1,TGCAGTGCTAGGCAGGGAGGGAAGGGGCTAGCGGACAAGAGAACCCAGTACTTC,CSARQGGKGLADKRTQYF
.,TRBJ2-5,many,TRBV20-1,TGCAGTGCTAGAGGTCAGGGGAGGGAGACCCAGTACTTC,CSARGQGRETQYF
TRBD1,TRBJ1-5,.,TRBV24-1,TGTGTCACCAGTGAAAAGGGACAGGGGGCGTCCTACCGGGGTCAGCCCCAGCATTTT,CVTSEKGQGASYRGQPQHF
.,TRBJ1-3,few,TRBV27,TGTGCCAGCAGTTCGGTATTCTCTGGAAACACCATATATTTT,CASSSVFSGNTIYF
.,TRBJ2-2,few,TRBV19,TGTGCCAGCAGCTTGGAGGCAGGGACAAACACCGGGGAGCTGTTTTTT,CASSLEAGTNTGELFF
TRBD1,TRBJ2-7,few,TRBV10-3,TGTGCCATCAGTGAGATACAGGGGGAGGAGCAGTACTTC,CAISEIQGEEQYF
.,TRBJ2-7,.,TRBV12-3/TRBV12-4,TGTGCCAGCAGTTTAAAATCGGGGGGCACTTACGAGCAGTACTTC,CASSLKSGGTYEQYF
.,TRBJ2-7,.,TRBV6-2/TRBV6-3,TGTGCCAGCAGAGAGGGCGGGAATGGGGCCGATGAGCAGTACTTC,CASREGGNGADEQYF
.,TRBJ1-2,few,TRBV12-5,TGTGCTAATGGTTTGGACTCAGGTGGCTACACCTTC,CANGLDSGGYTF
.,TRBJ2-7,.,TRBV6-2/TRBV6-3,TGTGCCAGCAGTTACTTCTTTCCCAACTACGAGCAGTACTTC,CASSYFFPNYEQYF
.,TRBJ1-2,.,TRBV12-5,TGTGCTAGTGGTTTTTTTGTCGGAACGAGAAGAGACTATGGCTACACCTTC,CASGFFVGTRRDYGYTF
.,TRBJ2-2,.,TRBV7-8,TGTGCCTGGAGTGTCTCGCTTGGGGAGGCCGGGGAGCTGTTTTTT,CAWSVSLGEAGELFF
.,TRBJ1-3,.,TRBV12-3/TRBV12-4,TGTGCCAGCAGCTACAGGGTTGGAAACACCATATATTTT,CASSYRVGNTIYF